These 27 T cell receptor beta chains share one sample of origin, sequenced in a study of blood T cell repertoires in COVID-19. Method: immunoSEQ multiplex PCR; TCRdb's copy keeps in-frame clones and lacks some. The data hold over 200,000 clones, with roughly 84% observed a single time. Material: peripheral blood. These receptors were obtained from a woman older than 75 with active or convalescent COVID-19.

DNA of the CDR3: TGTGCCAGCAGTTACCCGAGGACAGGAGGAAAAGGTGACGGAAAACTGTTTTTT. It encodes CASSYPRTGGKGDGKLFF. The V call is TRBV6-2 or TRBV6-3, the J call TRBJ1-4; 7 nucleotides line up with TRBD1. Germline trimming cut 2 bases from V and 10 bases from J; bases unmatched to any gene: 19. The CDR3 is 18 amino acids. The germline CDR1 and CDR2 sequences are MNHEY and SVGEGT.

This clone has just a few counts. Written as DNA, the CDR3 is TGTGCCAGCAGCTTAGATCCGGGAAGGACCATATATTTT. Its protein is CASSLDPGRTIYF. V is TRBV11-2 and J is TRBJ1-3; D gene ambiguous. Trimming removed 0 bases at V and 10 bases at J, with 10 bases between. The CDR3 has 13 residues. Germline V lookup: CDR1 SGHAT, CDR2 FQNNGV.

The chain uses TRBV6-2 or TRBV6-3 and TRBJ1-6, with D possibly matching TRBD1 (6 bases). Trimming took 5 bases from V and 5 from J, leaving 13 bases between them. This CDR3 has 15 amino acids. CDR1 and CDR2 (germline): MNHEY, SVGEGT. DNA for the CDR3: TGTGCCAGCAGTAACGGACAGACTAATAATTCACCCCTCCACTTT. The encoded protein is CASSNGQTNNSPLHF.

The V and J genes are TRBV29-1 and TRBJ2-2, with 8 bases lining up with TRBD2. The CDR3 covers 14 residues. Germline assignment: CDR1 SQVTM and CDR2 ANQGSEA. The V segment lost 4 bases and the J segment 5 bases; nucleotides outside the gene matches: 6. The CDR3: CSVGAAGETGELFF. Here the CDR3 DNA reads TGCAGCGTTGGTGCAGCGGGAGAAACCGGGGAGCTGTTTTTT.

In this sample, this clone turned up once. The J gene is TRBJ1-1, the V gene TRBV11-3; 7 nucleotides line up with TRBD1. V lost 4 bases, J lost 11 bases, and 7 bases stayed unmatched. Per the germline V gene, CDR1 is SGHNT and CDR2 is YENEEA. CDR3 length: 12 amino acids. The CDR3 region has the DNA TGTGCCAGCAGCTACGGACAGGCCGTGGCTTTCTTT. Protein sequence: CASSYGQAVAFF.

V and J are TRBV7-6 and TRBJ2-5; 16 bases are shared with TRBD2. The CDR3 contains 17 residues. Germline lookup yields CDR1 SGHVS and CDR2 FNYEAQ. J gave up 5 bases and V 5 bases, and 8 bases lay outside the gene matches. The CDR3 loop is CASSAGTSGRASETQYF. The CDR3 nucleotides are TGTGCCAGCAGCGCGGGGACTAGCGGGAGGGCCTCCGAGACCCAGTACTTC.

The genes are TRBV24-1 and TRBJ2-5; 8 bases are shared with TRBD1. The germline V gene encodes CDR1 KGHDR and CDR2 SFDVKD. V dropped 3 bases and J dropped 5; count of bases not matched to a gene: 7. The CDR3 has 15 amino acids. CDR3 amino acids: CATSDPGTGGETQYF. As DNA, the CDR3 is TGTGCCACCAGTGATCCCGGGACAGGAGGGGAGACCCAGTACTTC.

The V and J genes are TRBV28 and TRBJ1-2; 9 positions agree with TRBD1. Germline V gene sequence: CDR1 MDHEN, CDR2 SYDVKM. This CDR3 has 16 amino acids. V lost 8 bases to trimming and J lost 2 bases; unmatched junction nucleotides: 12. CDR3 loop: CASSGGDRVGNYGYTF. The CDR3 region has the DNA TGTGCCAGCTCGGGAGGGGACAGGGTGGGAAACTATGGCTACACCTTC.

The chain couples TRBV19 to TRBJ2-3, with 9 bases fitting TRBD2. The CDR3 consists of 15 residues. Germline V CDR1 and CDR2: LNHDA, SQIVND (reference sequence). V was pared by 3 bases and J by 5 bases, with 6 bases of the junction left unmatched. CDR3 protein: CASSIGNSGRDTQYF. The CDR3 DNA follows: TGTGCCAGTAGTATCGGTAATAGCGGGAGAGATACGCAGTATTTT. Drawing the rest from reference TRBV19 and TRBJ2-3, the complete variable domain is DGGITQSPKYLFRKEGQNVTLSCEQNLNHDAMYWYRQDPGQGLRLIYYSQIVNDFQKGDIAEGYSVSREKKESFPLTVTSAQKNPTAFYLCASSIGNSGRDTQYFGPGTRLTVL.

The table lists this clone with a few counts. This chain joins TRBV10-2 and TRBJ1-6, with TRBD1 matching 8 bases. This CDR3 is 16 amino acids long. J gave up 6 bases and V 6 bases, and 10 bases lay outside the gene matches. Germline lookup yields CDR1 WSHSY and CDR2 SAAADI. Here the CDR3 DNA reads TGCGCCAGCAGCAAGGCAGGGGGCAATGGTAATTCACCCCTCCACTTT. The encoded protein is CASSKAGGNGNSPLHF.

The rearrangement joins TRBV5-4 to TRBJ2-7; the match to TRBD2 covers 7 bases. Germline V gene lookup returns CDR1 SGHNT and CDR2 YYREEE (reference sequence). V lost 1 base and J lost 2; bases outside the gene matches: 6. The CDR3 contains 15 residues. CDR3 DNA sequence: TGTGCCAGCAGCTTGAATATTGGGGGGGCCTACGAGCAGTACTTC. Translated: CASSLNIGGAYEQYF.

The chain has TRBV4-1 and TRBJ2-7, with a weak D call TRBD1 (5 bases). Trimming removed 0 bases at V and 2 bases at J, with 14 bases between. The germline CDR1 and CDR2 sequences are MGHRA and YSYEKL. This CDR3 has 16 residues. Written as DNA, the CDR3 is TGCGCCAGCAGCCAAGATTCGGCGGACACAACCTACGAGCAGTACTTC. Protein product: CASSQDSADTTYEQYF.

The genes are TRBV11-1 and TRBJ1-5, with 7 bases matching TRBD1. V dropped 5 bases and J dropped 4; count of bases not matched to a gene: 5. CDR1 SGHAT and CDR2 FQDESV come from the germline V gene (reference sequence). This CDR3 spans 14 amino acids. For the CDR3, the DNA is TGTGCCAGCAGCCTAGGGGGCTTTAATCAGCCCCAGCATTTT. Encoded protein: CASSLGGFNQPQHF.

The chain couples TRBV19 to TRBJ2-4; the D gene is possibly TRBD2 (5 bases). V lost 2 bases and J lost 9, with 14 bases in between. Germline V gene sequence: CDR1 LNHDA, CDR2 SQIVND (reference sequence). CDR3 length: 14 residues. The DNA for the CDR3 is TGTGCCAGTAGTATAAATTCGGGGAATAGCATTCAGTACTTC. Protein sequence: CASSINSGNSIQYF.

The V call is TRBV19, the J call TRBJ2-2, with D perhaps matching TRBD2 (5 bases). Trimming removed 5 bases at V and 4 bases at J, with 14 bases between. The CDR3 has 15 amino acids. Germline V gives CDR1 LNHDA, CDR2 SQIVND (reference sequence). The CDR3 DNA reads TGTGCCAGTAGTCTCGCGAGGGTGGGCACCGGGGAGCTGTTTTTT. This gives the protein CASSLARVGTGELFF.

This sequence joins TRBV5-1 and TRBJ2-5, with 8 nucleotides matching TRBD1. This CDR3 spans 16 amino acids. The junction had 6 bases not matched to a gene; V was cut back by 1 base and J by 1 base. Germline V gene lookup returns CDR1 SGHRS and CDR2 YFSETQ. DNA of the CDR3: TGCGCCAGCAGCTTGATGTTCGGACAGGGCCAAGAGACCCAGTACTTC. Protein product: CASSLMFGQGQETQYF. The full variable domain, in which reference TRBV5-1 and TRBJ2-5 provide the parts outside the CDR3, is KAGVTQTPRYLIKTRGQQVTLSCSPISGHRSVSWYQQTPGQGLQFLFEYFSETQRNKGNFPGRFSGRQFSNSRSEMNVSTLELGDSALYLCASSLMFGQGQETQYFGPGTRLLVL.

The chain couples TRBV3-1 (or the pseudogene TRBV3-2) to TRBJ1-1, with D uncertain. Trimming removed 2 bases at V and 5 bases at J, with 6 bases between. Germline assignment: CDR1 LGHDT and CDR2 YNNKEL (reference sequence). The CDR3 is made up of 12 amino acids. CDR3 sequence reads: CASSQLRTEAFF. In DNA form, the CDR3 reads TGTGCCAGCAGCCAACTCAGGACTGAAGCTTTCTTT.

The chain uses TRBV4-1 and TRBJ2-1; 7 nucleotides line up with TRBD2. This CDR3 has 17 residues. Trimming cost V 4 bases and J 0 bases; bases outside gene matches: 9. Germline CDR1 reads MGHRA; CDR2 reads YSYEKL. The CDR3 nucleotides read TGCGCCAGCAGCCCCCTAACGCGGGGGAGCTCCTACAATGAGCAGTTCTTC. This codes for CASSPLTRGSSYNEQFF.

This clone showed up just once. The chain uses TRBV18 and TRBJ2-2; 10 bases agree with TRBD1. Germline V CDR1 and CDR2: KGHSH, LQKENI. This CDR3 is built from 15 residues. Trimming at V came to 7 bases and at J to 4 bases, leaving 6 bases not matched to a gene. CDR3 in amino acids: CASLTGGAITGELFF. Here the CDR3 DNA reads TGTGCCAGCTTGACAGGGGGCGCAATCACCGGGGAGCTGTTTTTT.

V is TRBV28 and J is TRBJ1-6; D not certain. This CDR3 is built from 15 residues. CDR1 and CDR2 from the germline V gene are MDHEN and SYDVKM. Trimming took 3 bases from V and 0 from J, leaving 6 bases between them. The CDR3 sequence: CASSLFSSYNSPLHF. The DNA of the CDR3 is TGTGCCAGCAGTTTGTTCAGCTCCTATAATTCACCCCTCCACTTT.

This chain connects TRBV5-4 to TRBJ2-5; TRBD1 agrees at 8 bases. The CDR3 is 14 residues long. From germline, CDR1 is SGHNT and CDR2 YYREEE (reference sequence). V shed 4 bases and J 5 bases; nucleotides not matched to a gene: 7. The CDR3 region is CASSEDRAGETQYF. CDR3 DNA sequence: TGTGCCAGCAGCGAGGACAGGGCCGGTGAGACCCAGTACTTC. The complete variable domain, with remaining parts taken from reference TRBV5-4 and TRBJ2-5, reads ETGVTQSPTHLIKTRGQQVTLRCSSQSGHNTVSWYQQALGQGPQFIFQYYREEENGRGNFPPRFSGLQFPNYSSELNVNALELDDSALYLCASSEDRAGETQYFGPGTRLLVL.

The CDR3 DNA follows: TGTGCCAGCATCTCACACCCCTACAATGAGCAGTTCTTC. It codes for CASISHPYNEQFF. V is TRBV7-9 and J is TRBJ2-1; the D is unclear. The CDR3 covers 13 residues. The germline V gene has CDR1 SEHNR and CDR2 FQNEAQ (reference sequence). V lost 7 bases and J lost 2, with 9 bases in between.

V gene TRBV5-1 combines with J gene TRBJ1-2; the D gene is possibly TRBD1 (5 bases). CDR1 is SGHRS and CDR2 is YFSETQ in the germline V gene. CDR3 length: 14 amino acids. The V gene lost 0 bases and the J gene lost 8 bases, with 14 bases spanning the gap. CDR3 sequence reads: CASSLAQGITGYTF. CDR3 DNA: TGCGCCAGCAGCTTGGCCCAGGGAATTACCGGCTACACCTTC.

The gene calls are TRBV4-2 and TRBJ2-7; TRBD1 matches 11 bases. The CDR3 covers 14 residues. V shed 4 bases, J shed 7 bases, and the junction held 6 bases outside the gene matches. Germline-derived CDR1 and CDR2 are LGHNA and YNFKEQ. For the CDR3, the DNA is TGTGCCAGCAGCCCCGGACAGGGGGCTGGTGAGCAGTACTTC. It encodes CASSPGQGAGEQYF.

As DNA, the CDR3 is TGTGCCAGCTCACCAGGGGACAGGGTACAAGAGACCCAGTACTTC. The encoded protein is CASSPGDRVQETQYF. J is TRBJ2-5 and V is TRBV18; 9 bases map to TRBD1. With V trimmed by 2 bases and J by 2 bases, 3 bases remained unmatched. This CDR3 is built from 15 residues. The germline V gene encodes CDR1 KGHSH and CDR2 LQKENI. Complete variable domain (other parts from reference TRBV18 and TRBJ2-5): NAGVMQNPRHLVRRRGQEARLRCSPMKGHSHVYWYRQLPEEGLKFMVYLQKENIIDESGMPKERFSAEFPKEGPSILRIQQVVRGDSAAYFCASSPGDRVQETQYFGPGTRLLVL.

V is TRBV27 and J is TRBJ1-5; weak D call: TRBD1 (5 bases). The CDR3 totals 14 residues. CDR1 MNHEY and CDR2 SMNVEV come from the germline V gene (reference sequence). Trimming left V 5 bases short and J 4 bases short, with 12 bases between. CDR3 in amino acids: CASSLRQSNQPQHF. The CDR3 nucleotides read TGTGCCAGCAGTCTCCGACAGAGTAATCAGCCCCAGCATTTT.

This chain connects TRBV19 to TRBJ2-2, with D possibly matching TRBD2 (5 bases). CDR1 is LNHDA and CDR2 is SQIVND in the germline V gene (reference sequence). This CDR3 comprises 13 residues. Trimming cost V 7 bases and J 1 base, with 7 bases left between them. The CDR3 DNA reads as TGTGCCAGTACGGGGTTGAACACCGGGGAGCTGTTTTTT. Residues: CASTGLNTGELFF.